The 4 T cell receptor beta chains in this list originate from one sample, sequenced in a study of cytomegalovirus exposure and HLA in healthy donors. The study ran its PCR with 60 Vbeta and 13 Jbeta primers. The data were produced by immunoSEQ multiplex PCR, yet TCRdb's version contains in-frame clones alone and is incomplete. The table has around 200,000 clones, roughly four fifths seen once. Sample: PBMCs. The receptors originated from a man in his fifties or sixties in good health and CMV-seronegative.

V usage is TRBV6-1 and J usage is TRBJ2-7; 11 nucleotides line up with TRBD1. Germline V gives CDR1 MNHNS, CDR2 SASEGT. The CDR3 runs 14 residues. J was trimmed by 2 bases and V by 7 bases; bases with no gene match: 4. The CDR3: CASKPGQGAYEQYF. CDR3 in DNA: TGTGCCAGCAAACCGGGACAGGGGGCCTACGAGCAGTACTTC.

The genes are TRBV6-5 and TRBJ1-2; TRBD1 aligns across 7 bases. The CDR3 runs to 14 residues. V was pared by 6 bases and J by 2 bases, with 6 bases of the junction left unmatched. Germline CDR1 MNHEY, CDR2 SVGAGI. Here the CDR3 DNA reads TGTGCCAGCAGCCCACAGGGGAGAAACTATGGCTACACCTTC. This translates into CASSPQGRNYGYTF.

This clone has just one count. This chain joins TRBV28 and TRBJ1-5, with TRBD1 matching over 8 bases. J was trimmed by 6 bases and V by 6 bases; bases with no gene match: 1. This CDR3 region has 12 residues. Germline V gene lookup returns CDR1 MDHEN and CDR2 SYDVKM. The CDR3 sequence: CASRTGGQPQHF. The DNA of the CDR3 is TGTGCCAGCAGAACAGGGGGTCAGCCCCAGCATTTT.

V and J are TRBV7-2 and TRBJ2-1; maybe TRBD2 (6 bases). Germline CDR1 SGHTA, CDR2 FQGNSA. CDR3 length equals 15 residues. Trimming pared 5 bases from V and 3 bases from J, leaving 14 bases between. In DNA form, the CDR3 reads TGTGCCAGCAGCATTGGGGGTAGCGGCTACAATGAGCAGTTCTTC. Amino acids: CASSIGGSGYNEQFF.